These 2 T cell receptor beta chains were sequenced from one sample in a study of shared clonotypes between healthy human individuals. Sequencing was performed with immunoSEQ multiplex PCR; in TCRdb, only in-frame clones are kept and a portion is missing. The data show approximately 1.4 million clones, with nearly 99% seen just once and roughly 0.42% held by the top ten. The sample consisted of naive CD4+ T cells sorted from blood. The subset here: CD45RA+ positively selected. These receptors were obtained from a man aged 25-45 years in good health.

The rearrangement uses TRBV5-4 and TRBJ2-3, with D unresolved. Germline CDR1 reads SGHNT; CDR2 reads YYREEE (reference sequence). The V gene lost 0 bases and the J gene lost 2 bases, with 10 bases spanning the gap. The CDR3 runs 15 residues. The CDR3 reads CASSLGQKFTDTQYF. For the CDR3, the DNA is TGTGCCAGCAGCTTGGGCCAGAAATTCACAGATACGCAGTATTTT.

To note about this clone: Different DNA sequences within this sample yield the same CDR3. The gene calls are TRBV9 and TRBJ1-3; unclear D gene. Germline CDR1 and CDR2: SGDLS and YYNGEE. Trimming cost V 0 bases and J 3 bases, with 4 bases left between them. The CDR3 sequence is 13 residues long. The CDR3 coding sequence is TGTGCCAGCAGCGTAGAGGGTGGAAACACCATATATTTT. This codes for CASSVEGGNTIYF.